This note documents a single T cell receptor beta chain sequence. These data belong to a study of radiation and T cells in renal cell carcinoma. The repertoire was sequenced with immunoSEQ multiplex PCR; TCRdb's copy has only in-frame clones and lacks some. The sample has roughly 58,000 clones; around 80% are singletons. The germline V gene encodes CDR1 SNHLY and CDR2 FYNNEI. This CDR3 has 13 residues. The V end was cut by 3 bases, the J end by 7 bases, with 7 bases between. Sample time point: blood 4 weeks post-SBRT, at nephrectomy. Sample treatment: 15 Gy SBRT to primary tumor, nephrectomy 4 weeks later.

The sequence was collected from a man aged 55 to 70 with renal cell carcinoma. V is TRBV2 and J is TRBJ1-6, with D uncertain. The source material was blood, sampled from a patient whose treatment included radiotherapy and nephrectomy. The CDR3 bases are TGTGCCAGCAGTGATGTGGCGAATTCACCCCTCCACTTT. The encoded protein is CASSDVANSPLHF.